This T cell receptor beta chain appears in the sequencing data of a study of shared clonotypes between healthy human individuals. Study results and limitations: The donor pool, a small one, limited the genetic and exposure-history diversity represented.

CDR1 and CDR2 (germline): MDHEN, SYDVKM. The CDR3 extends over 17 amino acids. V lost 3 bases and J 0 bases, leaving 17 bases between the germline ends. Here immunoSEQ multiplex PCR was the method, and the copy in TCRdb shows in-frame clones only, minus some. The sample records under 750,000 clones, approximately 77% being singletons. In regard to this clone: Its specificity is not known.

The sample comprised memory CD4+ T cells sorted from blood. The subset here: CD45RA-negative fraction. The chain carries TRBV28 and TRBJ1-2; D is unresolved. This TCR was sampled from a woman aged 25 to 39 in good health. The CDR3 DNA is TGTGCCAGCAGTTTGAGGCCTCCCAATGGCGCTAACTATGGCTACACCTTC. This sequence encodes CASSLRPPNGANYGYTF.